These 18 T cell receptor beta chains came from one sample sequenced in a study of T cell responses to AZD1222 COVID-19 vaccine. TCRdb's copy holds only in-frame clones and misses some; the assay was immunoSEQ multiplex PCR. The sample records 150,000 to 200,000 clones, around 86% being singletons. The source was peripheral blood, collected on day 0 of MenACWY control vaccination. The receptors were sampled from an adult in good health.

The chain links TRBV7-2 to TRBJ2-7; the D is unclear. Germline assignment: CDR1 SGHTA and CDR2 FQGNSA. V was shortened by 1 base and J by 1 base, with 8 bases between the two germline ends. There are 14 residues in the CDR3. The CDR3 is CASSLVSGSYEQYF. The CDR3 DNA follows: TGTGCCAGCAGCTTAGTGTCCGGGTCCTACGAGCAGTACTTC.

The V and J genes are TRBV7-2 and TRBJ2-3; 8 positions agree with TRBD2. Losses at the gene ends were 5 bases for V and 1 base for J; bases not matched to a gene: 5. This CDR3 contains 15 residues. In germline, CDR1 is SGHTA, CDR2 FQGNSA. The CDR3 region is CASSAVSGGTDTQYF. Here the CDR3 DNA reads TGTGCCAGCAGCGCCGTTAGCGGGGGCACAGATACGCAGTATTTT.

The chain links TRBV9 to TRBJ1-1; TRBD1 is a possible D gene (6 bases). Germline V gene data show CDR1 as SGDLS and CDR2 as YYNGEE. The CDR3 covers 16 residues. V lost 3 bases and J lost 1, with 16 bases in between. In DNA, the CDR3 is TGTGCCAGCAGCGCCGGCCCCGGACAGCAGAACACTGAAGCTTTCTTT. Translated, it gives CASSAGPGQQNTEAFF.

V and J are TRBV9 and TRBJ2-1; the D gene could be TRBD1 or TRBD2 (6 bases each). Germline V gene lookup returns CDR1 SGDLS and CDR2 YYNGEE. The V end was cut by 4 bases, the J end by 9 bases, with 11 bases between. The CDR3 is 12 amino acids. The CDR3 reads CASSLTGAEQFF. CDR3 coding DNA: TGTGCCAGCAGCTTAACGGGGGCTGAGCAGTTCTTC.

This clone was counted once. This chain connects TRBV29-1 to TRBJ1-2, with D perhaps matching TRBD1 (6 bases). V was cut by 4 bases and J by 8 bases, with 11 bases left in between. Germline V CDR1 and CDR2: SQVTM, ANQGSEA. CDR3 size: 11 residues. CDR3 nucleotides: TGCAGCGTTGCAGGGGATAAGGGCTACACCTTC. Its translation is CSVAGDKGYTF.

A few counts support this clone. The chain recombines TRBV30 with TRBJ1-1; 9 nucleotides agree with TRBD1. The CDR3 runs 13 residues. The J segment lost 10 bases and the V segment lost 3 bases, leaving 9 bases of the junction unmatched. The germline CDR1 and CDR2 sequences are GTSNPN and SVGIG (reference sequence). The CDR3 is CAWSLAQGARAFF. CDR3 DNA: TGTGCCTGGAGCCTCGCACAGGGGGCCCGAGCTTTCTTT.

V is TRBV9 and J is TRBJ2-2, with D possibly called TRBD1 or TRBD2 (5 bases each). CDR1 is SGDLS and CDR2 is YYNGEE in the germline V gene. Trimming took 2 bases from V and 3 from J, leaving 11 bases between them. The CDR3 contains 15 residues. CDR3 loop: CASSVQGRDTGELFF. CDR3 in DNA: TGTGCCAGCAGCGTCCAGGGACGGGACACCGGGGAGCTGTTTTTT.

This chain uses TRBV5-1 with TRBJ1-2, with TRBD1 matching 12 bases. CDR1 is SGHRS, CDR2 YFSETQ, per germline. V shed 3 bases, J shed 2 bases, and the junction held 11 bases outside the gene matches. The CDR3 is 18 residues long. The CDR3 reads CASSWAAPGQGANYGYTF. In DNA form, the CDR3 reads TGCGCCAGCAGCTGGGCCGCACCGGGACAGGGGGCAAACTATGGCTACACCTTC. Full variable domain (outside the CDR3, taken from reference TRBV5-1 and TRBJ1-2): KAGVTQTPRYLIKTRGQQVTLSCSPISGHRSVSWYQQTPGQGLQFLFEYFSETQRNKGNFPGRFSGRQFSNSRSEMNVSTLELGDSALYLCASSWAAPGQGANYGYTFGSGTRLTVV.

The chain uses TRBV6-6 and TRBJ2-2, with 9 bases aligning to TRBD1. CDR1 and CDR2 from the germline V gene are MNHNY and SVGAGI (reference sequence). The CDR3 runs to 16 residues. V lost 4 bases and J lost 0; bases outside the gene matches: 3. The CDR3 loop reads CASSFTGGPNTGELFF. The CDR3 DNA reads as TGTGCCAGCAGTTTCACAGGGGGCCCGAACACCGGGGAGCTGTTTTTT.

This clone came up once. This chain links TRBV11-3 with TRBJ2-1; no definite D call. Germline CDR1 is SGHNT and CDR2 is YENEEA. The germline V and J ends were trimmed by 5 bases and 3 bases, with 8 bases remaining between them. CDR3 length: 13 amino acids. The CDR3 DNA follows: TGTGCCAGCAGCCCCTTGGGCTACAATGAGCAGTTCTTC. Translating it yields CASSPLGYNEQFF.

The V and J genes are TRBV6-5 and TRBJ1-1, with D unresolved. CDR3 size: 12 residues. V gave up 6 bases and J gave up 8 bases, with 13 bases separating them. Germline lookup yields CDR1 MNHEY and CDR2 SVGAGI. The CDR3 sequence: CASRRTGSEAFF. The CDR3 region has the DNA TGTGCCAGCAGGAGAACCGGGAGCGAAGCTTTCTTT.

The CDR3 sequence is CASSSGQGEGGYTF. The CDR3 DNA reads TGTGCCAGCAGTTCTGGACAGGGGGAGGGTGGCTACACCTTC. The chain recombines TRBV28 with TRBJ1-2; TRBD1 aligns across 10 bases. This CDR3 spans 14 amino acids. Unmatched junction bases numbered 6, after V lost 4 bases and J lost 7 bases. Germline CDR1 is MDHEN and CDR2 is SYDVKM.

CDR3: CASSPGQIYTDTQYF. Written as DNA, the CDR3 is TGTGCCAGCAGCCCTGGACAAATCTACACAGATACGCAGTATTTT. The V call is TRBV7-3, the J call TRBJ2-3, with TRBD1 as a possible D gene (5 bases). V was shortened by 5 bases and J by 2 bases, with 14 bases between the two germline ends. In germline, CDR1 is SGHTA, CDR2 FQGTGA. The CDR3 sequence is 15 residues long. The whole variable domain, filled in from reference TRBV7-3 and TRBJ2-3, reads GAGVSQTPSNKVTEKGKYVELRCDPISGHTALYWYRQSLGQGPEFLIYFQGTGAADDSGLPNDRFFAVRPEGSVSTLKIQRTERGDSAVYLCASSPGQIYTDTQYFGPGTRLTVL.

This sequence joins TRBV7-6 and TRBJ1-1; D not certain. This CDR3 has 13 residues. Germline CDR1 is SGHVS and CDR2 is FNYEAQ. Trimming left V 6 bases short and J 3 bases short, with 11 bases between. The CDR3 reads CASRLQRDTEAFF. DNA for the CDR3: TGTGCCAGCAGACTACAGCGGGACACTGAAGCTTTCTTT.

The chain carries TRBV3-1 (or the pseudogene TRBV3-2) and TRBJ2-2, with TRBD1 matching 8 bases. With 1 base clipped from V and 2 bases from J, the junction kept 3 bases outside the gene matches. There are 16 residues in the CDR3. Germline V lookup: CDR1 LGHDT, CDR2 YNNKEL (reference sequence). CDR3 loop: CASSQAPGGNTGELFF. The CDR3 nucleotides read TGTGCCAGCAGCCAAGCTCCAGGGGGCAACACCGGGGAGCTGTTTTTT.

This clone was seen more than once but under ten times. This chain links TRBV6-5 with TRBJ1-2; D might be TRBD1 (6 bases). Trimming pared 7 bases from V and 5 bases from J, leaving 11 bases between. The germline CDR1 and CDR2 sequences are MNHEY and SVGAGI. The CDR3 runs to 12 residues. The CDR3 bases are TGTGCCAGCACGGACAGCCTATATGGCTACACCTTC. It encodes CASTDSLYGYTF.

The J gene is TRBJ2-2, the V gene TRBV6-4; 11 bases are shared with TRBD2. The CDR3 has 18 residues. J lost 1 base, V lost 0 bases, and 4 bases had no gene match. Germline V lookup: CDR1 MRHNA, CDR2 SNTAGT. The DNA of the CDR3 is TGTGCCAGCAGTGACTCTGCCACTAGCGGGGGGAACACCGGGGAGCTGTTTTTT. Its protein is CASSDSATSGGNTGELFF.

V and J are TRBV9 and TRBJ2-7; D gene uncertain. Germline V gene sequence: CDR1 SGDLS, CDR2 YYNGEE. The CDR3 contains 13 residues. Trimming shortened V by 0 bases and J by 6 bases, and 10 bases separated the two germline ends. For the CDR3, the DNA is TGTGCCAGCAGCGTAGGTGGCCACACCGAGCAGTACTTC. Encoded protein: CASSVGGHTEQYF.